This T cell receptor (beta chain) emerged from a study of human T cells and chemical hapten exposure. Individual cDNA molecules each carried unique molecular identifiers attached by the library. TCRdb called the RACE reads again in MiXCR, with one record for every CDR3 protein. Seen here are over 80,000 distinct CDR3 sequences, 11% observed once, and the top ten hold 0.8% to 1.2%. Time point: patch test 3, about 24 weeks after DPC sensitization. Treatment specified: therapeutic diphenylcyclopropenone sensitization with weekly scalp DPC. Study-wide results and caveats: The study found expanded TCRs formed significantly more large CDR3 similarity clusters than controls. Counts of expanded TCRs at PT1 were positively correlated with patch test score. With regard to DPC sensitization, TCRs above 1 in 1000 frequency did not change.

Regarding this clonotype: Its antigen is as yet unknown.

Per the germline V gene, CDR1 is DFQATT and CDR2 is SNEGSKA (reference sequence). This CDR3 has 15 amino acids. Trimming at V came to 7 bases and at J to 5 bases, leaving 9 bases not matched to a gene. This material consisted of whole blood, taken in connection with sensitization to the hapten diphenylcyclopropenone (DPC). The receptor was isolated from a woman in her 30s with alopecia areata. Some clones in this sample may be carry-over from other donors' samples. The rearrangement links TRBV20-1 to TRBJ2-5; 14 positions agree with TRBD2. Here the CDR3 reads CSVPGLAGGGETQYF. The CDR3 DNA follows: TGCAGTGTCCCTGGACTAGCGGGAGGCGGGGAGACCCAGTACTTC.